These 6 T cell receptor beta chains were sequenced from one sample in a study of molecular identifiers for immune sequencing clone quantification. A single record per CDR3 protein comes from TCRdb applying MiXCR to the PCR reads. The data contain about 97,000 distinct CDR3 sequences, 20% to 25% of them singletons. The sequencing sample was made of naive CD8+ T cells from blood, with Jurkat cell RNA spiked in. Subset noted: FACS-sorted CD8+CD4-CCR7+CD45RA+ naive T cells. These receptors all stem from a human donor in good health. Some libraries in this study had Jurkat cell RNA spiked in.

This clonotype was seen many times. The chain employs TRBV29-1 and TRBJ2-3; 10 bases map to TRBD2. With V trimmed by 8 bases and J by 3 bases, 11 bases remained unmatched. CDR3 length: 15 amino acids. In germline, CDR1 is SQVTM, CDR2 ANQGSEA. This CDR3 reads CSSTIGLAVTDTQYF. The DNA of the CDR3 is TGCAGCTCCACGATTGGACTAGCGGTTACAGATACGCAGTATTTT.

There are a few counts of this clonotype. The CDR3 DNA follows: TGTGCCACCAAGATGACTAGCGGGGGGGGCTACGAGCAGTACTTC. Residues: CATKMTSGGGYEQYF. This chain joins TRBV2 and TRBJ2-7; 14 bases are a match to TRBD2. The V and J ends lost 10 bases and 3 bases, in that order; junction bases with no gene match: 8. The germline V gene has CDR1 SNHLY and CDR2 FYNNEI. There are 15 residues in the CDR3.

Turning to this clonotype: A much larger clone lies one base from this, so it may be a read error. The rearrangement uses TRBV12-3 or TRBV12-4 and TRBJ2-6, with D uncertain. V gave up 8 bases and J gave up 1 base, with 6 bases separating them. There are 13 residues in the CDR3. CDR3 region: CASYLSGANVLTF. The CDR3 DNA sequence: TGTGCCAGCTACCTGTCTGGGGCCAACGTCCTGACTTTC.

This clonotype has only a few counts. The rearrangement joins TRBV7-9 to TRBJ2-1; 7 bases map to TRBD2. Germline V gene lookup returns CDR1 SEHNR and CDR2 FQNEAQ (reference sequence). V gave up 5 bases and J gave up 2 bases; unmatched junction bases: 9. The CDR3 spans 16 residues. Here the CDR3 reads CASSPIAGVAYNEQFF. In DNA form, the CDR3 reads TGTGCCAGCAGCCCCATTGCGGGAGTAGCCTACAATGAGCAGTTCTTC.

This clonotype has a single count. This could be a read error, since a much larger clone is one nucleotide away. The CDR3 DNA sequence: TGTGCCTGGAGTGATGGGACCCTGAGCACTGAAGCTTTCTTT. This sequence encodes CAWSDGTLSTEAFF. The rearrangement uses TRBV30 and TRBJ1-1, with D perhaps TRBD1 (5 bases). CDR3 length: 14 residues. Trimming took off 1 base at V and 4 bases at J, with 13 bases between the two ends. Germline values: CDR1 GTSNPN, CDR2 SVGIG (reference sequence).

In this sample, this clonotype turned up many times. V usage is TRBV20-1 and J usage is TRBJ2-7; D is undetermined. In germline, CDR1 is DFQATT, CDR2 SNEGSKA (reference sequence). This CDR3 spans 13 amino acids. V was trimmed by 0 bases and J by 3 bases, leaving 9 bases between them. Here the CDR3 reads CSARDSGDYEQYF. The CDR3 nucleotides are TGCAGTGCTAGAGATTCAGGCGACTACGAGCAGTACTTC.